These T cell receptor beta chains were read from a single sample in a study of cytomegalovirus exposure and HLA in healthy donors. The method was immunoSEQ multiplex PCR; TCRdb's version includes in-frame clones alone and lacks a portion of them. The table records about 220,000 clones, roughly 80% of them present only once. The sequenced material came from PBMCs. All receptors derive from a middle-aged woman in good health and CMV-seropositive. Each CDR3 is given with its conserved first and last residue.

CDR3 length,J gene,V gene,CDR3 protein
18,TRBJ2-4,TRBV4-1,CASSQGLAGGRNKNIQYF
15,TRBJ1-4,TRBV5-8,CASSFRTGDNEKLFF
16,TRBJ2-2,TRBV7-8,CASSTTTNRNTGELFF
14,TRBJ1-1,TRBV9,CASNLLGRGTEAFF
21,TRBJ2-7,TRBV19,CASAATAGWGKRGVISSEQYF
14,TRBJ2-1,TRBV5-4,CASSLTHQNNEQFF
15,TRBJ2-7,TRBV7-9,CASSLTGGEAYEQYF
14,TRBJ1-2,TRBV7-9,CASSAGQGDYGYTF
14,TRBJ1-2,TRBV6-1,CASRGTGNYYGYTF
15,TRBJ2-2,TRBV7-2,CASSLRGIGTGELFF
15,TRBJ1-1,TRBV29-1,CSVGGTGGRNTEAFF
14,TRBJ2-7,TRBV5-1,CASSPGLGGHEQYF
13,TRBJ2-1,TRBV19,CASSIGQGHEQFF
12,TRBJ1-2,TRBV6-1,CASSDVYSGYTF
15,TRBJ1-2,TRBV11-2,CASSSLMTGNYGYTF
13,TRBJ2-7,TRBV10-3,CAITASGSYEQYF
13,TRBJ1-1,TRBV2,CAAGRDMNTEAFF
17,TRBJ2-3,TRBV5-6,CASSLAGREASTDTQYF
15,TRBJ2-7,TRBV15,CATSRNPGQGHEQYF
14,TRBJ2-5,TRBV7-7,CASSQTRNQETQYF
15,TRBJ2-4,TRBV4-1,CASSQIRGGKNIQYF
16,TRBJ2-2,TRBV9,CASRAGGQGNTGELFF
14,TRBJ2-2,TRBV19,CASSNPTSTGELFF
16,TRBJ1-2,TRBV4-3,CASSQDSGVNADGYTF
16,TRBJ1-1,TRBV12-5,CASGLDRGSRRLEAFF
14,TRBJ2-2,TRBV7-3,CASRRLGNTGELFF
14,TRBJ1-2,TRBV7-8,CASSLAGQDYGYTF
13,TRBJ1-2,TRBV29-1,CSVEGQRYYGYTF
14,TRBJ2-1,TRBV5-1,CASSGLTGGVEQFF
15,TRBJ1-2,TRBV19,CASSIRRTGEFGYTF
12,TRBJ1-2,TRBV6-6,CASSTDIGGYTF
16,TRBJ2-1,TRBV2,CASWASGSTSYNEQFF
20,TRBJ2-1,TRBV4-1,CASSQVNPKFRFRSYNEQFF
15,TRBJ2-7,TRBV7-3,CASSSTGGSSYEQYF
13,TRBJ2-7,TRBV6-6,CASESKSSYEQYF
18,TRBJ2-3,TRBV4-3,CASSQRWLRTSGGGTQYF
15,TRBJ2-1,TRBV5-1,CASTQTSGVYNEQFF
15,TRBJ2-4,TRBV7-9,CSSSQGTGGGNIQYF
16,TRBJ2-5,TRBV5-5,CASSSRTSGSQETQYF
14,TRBJ2-7,TRBV5-6,CASSTGGGSYEQYF
13,TRBJ2-7,TRBV7-9,CASSLATAYEQYF
17,TRBJ2-1,TRBV4-3,CASSQEASGTWGNEQFF
14,TRBJ2-1,TRBV6-5,CASSYWTSGGPQFF
16,TRBJ1-2,TRBV19,CASSIRLTGGDYGYTF
15,TRBJ1-2,TRBV30,CAWIGQPGKIYGYTF
12,TRBJ1-2,TRBV2,CASSPQGSGYTF
14,TRBJ1-2,TRBV4-3,CASSQEGRNYGYTF
17,TRBJ2-2,TRBV27,CASSLRGAGANTGELFF
13,TRBJ2-2,TRBV7-9,CASNRLNSGELFF
16,TRBJ1-4,TRBV2,CASSQRLGQGNEKLFF
16,TRBJ2-3,TRBV7-9,CASSLEWGQGADTQYF
15,TRBJ2-1,TRBV5-5,CASSSGQGSYNEQFF
15,TRBJ1-1,TRBV6-5,CASEKTGQGNTEAFF
15,TRBJ2-7,TRBV5-1,CASSLRASRQYEQYF